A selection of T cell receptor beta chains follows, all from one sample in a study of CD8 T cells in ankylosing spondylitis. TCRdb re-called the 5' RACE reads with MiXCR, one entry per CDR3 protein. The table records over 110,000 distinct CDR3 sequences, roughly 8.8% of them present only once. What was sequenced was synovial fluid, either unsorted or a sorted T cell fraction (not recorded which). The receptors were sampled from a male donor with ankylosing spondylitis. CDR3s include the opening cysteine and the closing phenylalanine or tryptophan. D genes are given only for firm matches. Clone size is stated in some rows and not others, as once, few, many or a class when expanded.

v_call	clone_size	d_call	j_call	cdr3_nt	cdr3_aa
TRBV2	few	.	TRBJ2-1	TGTGCCAGCAGTCCGGGGTCGAATGAGCAGTTCTTC	CASSPGSNEQFF
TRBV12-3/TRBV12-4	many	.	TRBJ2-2	TGTGCCAGCAGTTTATGGACAGATAACACCGGGGAGCTGTTTTTT	CASSLWTDNTGELFF
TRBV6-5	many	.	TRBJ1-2	TGTGCCAGCAGTTCGTATTTGGGCTATGGCTACACCTTC	CASSSYLGYGYTF
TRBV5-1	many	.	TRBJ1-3	TGCGCCAGCAGCTTGGGACAGACTCCTGGAAACACCATATATTTT	CASSLGQTPGNTIYF
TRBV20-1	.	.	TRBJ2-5	TGCAGTGCTAGAGATCTCCCCAGGACAGACGAGACCCAGTACTTC	CSARDLPRTDETQYF
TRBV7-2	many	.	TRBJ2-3	TGTGCCAGCAGCACGGGGACCTCGCGCGACACAGATACGCAGTATTTT	CASSTGTSRDTDTQYF
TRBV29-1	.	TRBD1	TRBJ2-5	TGCAGCGTCAGGGGGTTGGGGCGGGAGACCCAGTACTTC	CSVRGLGRETQYF
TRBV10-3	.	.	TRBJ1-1	TGTGCCATCAGTGAGTCGAGGATTAAAGCTTTCTTT	CAISESRIKAFF
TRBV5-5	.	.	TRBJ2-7	TGTGCCAGTAACATGATCTACGAGCAGTACTTC	CASNMIYEQYF
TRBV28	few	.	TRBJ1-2	TGTGCCAGCGGGAGGGTTCGCGGTGGCTACACCTTC	CASGRVRGGYTF
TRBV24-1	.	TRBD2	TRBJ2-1	TGTGCCACCAGTGGGCGGGAGGGGAACAATGAGCAGTTCTTC	CATSGREGNNEQFF
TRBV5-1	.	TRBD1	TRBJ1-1	TGCGCCAGCGGTTTAACCGGGACAGGGGATACTGAAGCTTTCTTT	CASGLTGTGDTEAFF
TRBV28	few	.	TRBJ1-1	TGTGCCAGCAAGGAACCGAACACTGAAGCTTTCTTT	CASKEPNTEAFF
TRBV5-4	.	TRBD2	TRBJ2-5	TGTGCCAGCAGCTGGGGAGGGGCGCGGAGGCTTTCCCAAGAGACCCAGTACTTC	CASSWGGARRLSQETQYF
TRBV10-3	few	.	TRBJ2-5	TGTGCCATCAGTGAGGGGGGACAAGAGACCCAGTACTTC	CAISEGGQETQYF
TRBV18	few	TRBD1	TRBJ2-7	TGTGCCAGCTCACGAGGGACAGGGGACGCTCAGTACTTC	CASSRGTGDAQYF
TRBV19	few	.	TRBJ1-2	TGTGCCAGTAGTATGGGTTCCCAGATGGGCTACACCTTC	CASSMGSQMGYTF
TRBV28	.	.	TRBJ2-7	TGTGCCAGCAGTGTAGCGGATACCACTGACTACGAGCAGTACTTC	CASSVADTTDYEQYF
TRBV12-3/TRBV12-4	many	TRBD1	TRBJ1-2	TGTGCCAGCAGTCGCAGGGGGCTAGACTATGGCTACACCTTC	CASSRRGLDYGYTF
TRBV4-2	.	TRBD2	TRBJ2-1	TGTGCCAGTACCCAGCGGGGTAGCTCCTACAATGAGCAGTTCTTC	CASTQRGSSYNEQFF
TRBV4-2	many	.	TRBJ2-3	TGTGCCAGCAGCCAAGATGGGGCTAGCGGCACAGATACGCAGTATTTT	CASSQDGASGTDTQYF
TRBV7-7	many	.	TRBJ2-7	TGTGCTAGCAGCCGATCCGGGACCCCCGGGGACGAGCAGTACTTC	CASSRSGTPGDEQYF
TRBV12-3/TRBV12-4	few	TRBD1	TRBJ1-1	TGTGCCAGCTCGAACCGACAGGGTGGTCCTGAAGCTTTCTTT	CASSNRQGGPEAFF
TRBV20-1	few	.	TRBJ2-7	TGCAGTGCTAGAGACAGCACCCCGGCTTTGGTAGAGCAGTACTTC	CSARDSTPALVEQYF
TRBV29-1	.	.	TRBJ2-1	TGCAGCGTTGAGGAGAGCTCCTACAATGAGCAGTTCTTC	CSVEESSYNEQFF
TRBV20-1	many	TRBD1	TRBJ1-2	TGCAGTGCTCCCCAGGGAGGGGGCGCCTATGGCTACACCTTC	CSAPQGGGAYGYTF
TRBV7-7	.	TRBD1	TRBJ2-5	TGTGCTAGCAGCCACGGACAGGATGGGGAGACCCAGTACTTC	CASSHGQDGETQYF
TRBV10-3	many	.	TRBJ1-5	TGTGCCATCAGTGAATTGGGTGTGAATCAGCCCCAGCATTTT	CAISELGVNQPQHF
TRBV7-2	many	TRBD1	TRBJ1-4	TGTGCCAGCAGCTTACTGGACAGGGCTGGAAAACTGTTTTTT	CASSLLDRAGKLFF
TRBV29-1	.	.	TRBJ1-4	TGCAGCGGAGTTGGCGGGGGGACTAATGAAAAACTGTTTTTT	CSGVGGGTNEKLFF
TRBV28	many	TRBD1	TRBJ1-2	TGTGCCAGCAGTTGGGGACAGGCAAATGGCTACACCTTC	CASSWGQANGYTF
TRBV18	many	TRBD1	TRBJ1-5	TGTGCCAGCTCACCACCGGGACAGGGAAGGAATCAGCCCCAGCATTTT	CASSPPGQGRNQPQHF
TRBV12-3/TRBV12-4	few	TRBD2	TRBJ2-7	TGTGCCAGCAGTTTACAGCGGGGTGACGAGCAGTACTTC	CASSLQRGDEQYF
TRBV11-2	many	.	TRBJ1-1	TGTGCCAGCAGCTTAGATCGAGACTACACTGAAGCTTTCTTT	CASSLDRDYTEAFF
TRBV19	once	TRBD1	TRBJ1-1	TGTGCCAGTAGTATCCAGGGGGCGCTTATAAGGTCTGAAGCTTTCTTT	CASSIQGALIRSEAFF
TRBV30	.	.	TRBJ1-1	TGTGCCTTGACAGGTTTAATTACGGTTTCGGCTTTCTTT	CALTGLITVSAFF
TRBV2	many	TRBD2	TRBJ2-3	TGTGCCAGTCGAATAGCGGGGCGCACAGATACGCAGTATTTT	CASRIAGRTDTQYF
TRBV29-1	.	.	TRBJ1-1	TGCAGCGTTGGCGGGTCCGGGGGCACTGAAGCTTTCTTT	CSVGGSGGTEAFF
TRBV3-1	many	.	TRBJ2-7	TGTGCCAGCAGCCAAGATGTAGGATTTACCTACGAGCAGTACTTC	CASSQDVGFTYEQYF
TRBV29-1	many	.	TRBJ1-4	TGCAGCGTTGAAGAGGATGAAAAACTGTTTTTT	CSVEEDEKLFF
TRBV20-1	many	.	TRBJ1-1	TGCAGTGTATACTTGCAGAACACTGAAGCTTTCTTT	CSVYLQNTEAFF
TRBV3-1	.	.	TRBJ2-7	TGTGCCAGCAGCCAAGGGCCGGGGTACTACGAGCAGTACTTC	CASSQGPGYYEQYF
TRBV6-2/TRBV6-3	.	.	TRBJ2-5	TGTGCCAGCAGTTCTTGGGACATCCAAGAGACCCAGTACTTC	CASSSWDIQETQYF
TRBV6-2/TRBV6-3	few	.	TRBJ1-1	TGTGCCAGCAGTTACGGCCAGGGAGACACTGAAGCTTTCTTT	CASSYGQGDTEAFF
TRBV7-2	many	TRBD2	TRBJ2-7	TGTGCCAGCAGCTTAGAACATACTAGCGGGGTATTCTACGAGCAGTACTTC	CASSLEHTSGVFYEQYF
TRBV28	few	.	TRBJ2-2	TGTGCCAGCAGTTTGTTTGGACAGAATACCGGGGAGCTGTTTTTT	CASSLFGQNTGELFF